The 14 T cell receptor beta chains given below trace back to one sample, sequenced in a study of response to subunit inactivated influenza vaccine. One entry per CDR3 protein results from TCRdb running MiXCR on the RT-PCR reads. The table has 500,000 to 600,000 distinct CDR3 sequences, 14% seen once. This material consisted of PBMCs from blood, taken roughly 12 days after vaccination. The receptors derive from a man over 45 who received an inactivated influenza vaccine.

This clonotype has only a few counts. The V gene is TRBV18, the J gene TRBJ2-3, with 9 nucleotides matching TRBD2. Trimming at V came to 5 bases and at J to 2 bases, leaving 8 bases not matched to a gene. The CDR3 spans 16 residues. The germline V gene has CDR1 KGHSH and CDR2 LQKENI. The CDR3, as DNA: TGTGCCAGCTCAACCTTAGCGGGGGCGACCACAGATACGCAGTATTTT. Translating gives CASSTLAGATTDTQYF.

This clonotype showed up just a few times. The chain joins TRBV4-3 to TRBJ1-1, with D possibly TRBD1 on 5 matching bases. Trimming took off 0 bases at V and 5 bases at J, with 13 bases between the two ends. Germline V gene lookup returns CDR1 LGHNA and CDR2 YSLEER. This CDR3 is built from 15 residues. The CDR3 bases are TGCGCCAGCAGCCAAGAATGGAGGGGAGGGACTGAAGCTTTCTTT. This codes for CASSQEWRGGTEAFF.

A few counts support this clonotype. In DNA, the CDR3 is TGCAGCGCAGCGACTAGCGGGATTTTAGAGACCCAGTACTTC. Amino acid sequence: CSAATSGILETQYF. The rearrangement uses TRBV29-1 and TRBJ2-5; 11 nucleotides line up with TRBD2. V shed 7 bases, J shed 4 bases, and the junction held 8 bases outside the gene matches. Germline CDR1 reads SQVTM; CDR2 reads ANQGSEA. The CDR3 covers 14 residues.

This clonotype was counted between two and nine times. The CDR3 sequence is CASSRGQSKETQYF. CDR3 bases: TGTGCCAGCAGCCGGGGACAGAGTAAAGAGACCCAGTACTTC. The rearrangement uses TRBV7-2 and TRBJ2-5, with 7 bases lining up with TRBD1. J lost 3 bases, V lost 5 bases, and 6 bases had no gene match. Looked up from germline, CDR1 is SGHTA and CDR2 is FQGNSA. CDR3 length: 14 residues.

This clonotype has more than one count but fewer than ten. The chain recombines TRBV7-3 with TRBJ2-1; 8 nucleotides agree with TRBD2. J was trimmed by 2 bases and V by 5 bases; bases with no gene match: 5. The CDR3 covers 15 residues. Germline CDR1 and CDR2: SGHTA and FQGTGA. CDR3 bases: TGTGCCAGCAGCACAAGCGGGAGACCCTACAATGAGCAGTTCTTC. Translation: CASSTSGRPYNEQFF.

Many counts were recorded for this clonotype. The V gene is TRBV7-2, the J gene TRBJ2-1; 7 bases are a match to TRBD2. CDR3 length: 15 residues. V trimming: 4 bases; J trimming: 0 bases; junction bases outside the gene matches: 3. Germline V gene sequence: CDR1 SGHTA, CDR2 FQGNSA. CDR3: CASSWGEGSYNEQFF. CDR3 coding DNA: TGTGCCAGCAGCTGGGGGGAGGGCTCCTACAATGAGCAGTTCTTC.

The chain recombines TRBV29-1 with TRBJ2-2; D gene ambiguous. Germline CDR1 is SQVTM and CDR2 is ANQGSEA. V lost 6 bases and J 7 bases, leaving 9 bases between the germline ends. The CDR3 sequence is 11 residues long. In nucleotides, the CDR3 is TGCAGCGTGGCCTTAGGCGGGGAGCTGTTTTTT. Residues: CSVALGGELFF.

This clonotype occurred many times. This chain uses TRBV3-1 with TRBJ2-3; tentatively, D is TRBD2 (6 bases). CDR3 length: 15 residues. CDR1 is LGHDT, CDR2 YNNKEL, per germline (reference sequence). The V gene lost 2 bases and the J gene lost 3 bases, with 12 bases spanning the gap. CDR3 DNA sequence: TGTGCCAGCAGCCAAAGAGCGGGCGGGACAGATACGCAGTATTTT. Protein: CASSQRAGGTDTQYF.

Written as DNA, the CDR3 is TGTGCCCGTTCGTACAGGGTCACCTACAATGAGCAGTTCTTC. This encodes CARSYRVTYNEQFF. The J gene is TRBJ2-1, the V gene TRBV30, with D possibly TRBD1 on 6 matching bases. V lost 8 bases and J lost 2, with 16 bases in between. The V gene's germline CDR1 is GTSNPN and CDR2 SVGIG (reference sequence). The CDR3 covers 14 residues. Complete variable domain (other parts from reference TRBV30 and TRBJ2-1): SQTIHQWPATLVQPVGSPLSLECTVEGTSNPNLYWYRQAAGRGLQLLFYSVGIGQISSEVPQNLSASRPQDRQFILSSKKLLLSDSGFYLCARSYRVTYNEQFFGPGTRLTVL.

This clonotype was counted many times. CDR3 region: CAIRGGIGSYNEQFF. CDR3 nucleotides: TGTGCCATCAGGGGAGGTATCGGTTCCTACAATGAGCAGTTCTTC. This chain connects TRBV10-3 to TRBJ2-1, with D tentatively TRBD2 (6 bases). Germline CDR1 and CDR2: ENHRY and SYGVKD. Trimming left V 6 bases short and J 1 base short, with 13 bases between. The CDR3 spans 15 residues.

This clonotype was picked up a small number of times. The V call is TRBV6-1, the J call TRBJ2-1, with 11 positions matching TRBD1. This CDR3 contains 14 residues. With 5 bases clipped from V and 8 bases from J, the junction kept 5 bases outside the gene matches. The germline gives CDR1 MNHNS, CDR2 SASEGT. CDR3: CASSRRGQGDEQFF. DNA for the CDR3: TGTGCCAGCAGTCGCCGGGGACAGGGGGATGAGCAGTTCTTC.

In this sample, this clonotype turned up a few times. The chain employs TRBV4-1 and TRBJ1-1; no clear D gene. Germline CDR1 reads MGHRA; CDR2 reads YSYEKL. This CDR3 contains 16 residues. Trimming left V 0 bases short and J 0 bases short, with 11 bases between. The CDR3 here is CASSQEPSFMNTEAFF. Here the CDR3 DNA reads TGCGCCAGCAGCCAAGAGCCATCGTTCATGAACACTGAAGCTTTCTTT.

This clonotype was seen a few times. V gene TRBV10-3 combines with J gene TRBJ2-4, with 8 bases matching TRBD1. V shed 4 bases, J shed 8 bases, and the junction held 4 bases outside the gene matches. Per the germline V gene, CDR1 is ENHRY and CDR2 is SYGVKD. The CDR3 is 13 amino acids. For the CDR3, the DNA is TGTGCCATCAGTGCCCGACAGGGGTACATTCAGTACTTC. This gives the protein CAISARQGYIQYF.

J is TRBJ2-1 and V is TRBV5-1, with TRBD1 matching 11 bases. Germline CDR1 reads SGHRS; CDR2 reads YFSETQ. The CDR3 extends over 14 amino acids. With V trimmed by 9 bases and J by 8 bases, 10 bases remained unmatched. DNA for the CDR3: TGCGCCACCCGCTGGACAGGGGGCAATGATGAGCAGTTCTTC. It encodes CATRWTGGNDEQFF.